The entry below gives a single T cell receptor (beta chain) sequence along with its context. V lost 5 bases to trimming and J lost 7 bases; unmatched junction nucleotides: 13. Germline V gene sequence: CDR1 SEHNR, CDR2 FQNEAQ (reference sequence). This CDR3 contains 16 residues. The source of the sample is a study of cytomegalovirus exposure and HLA in healthy donors. Data came from immunoSEQ multiplex PCR; TCRdb stores just in-frame clones and leaves some out. The sample records around 200,000 clones, roughly three quarters being singletons. This TCR derives from a woman in her thirties in good health and CMV-seronegative. The gene calls are TRBV7-9 and TRBJ2-1; 8 bases map to TRBD2. The sequenced sample was PBMCs. The CDR3 DNA sequence: TGTGCCAGCAGCATTCAAAAGCGGGAGTCTCGGAATGAGCAGTTCTTC. This gives the protein CASSIQKRESRNEQFF.